This T cell receptor (beta chain) is drawn from a study of regulatory T cells in long-lasting Graves disease. Between the trimmed V and J ends, which lost 5 bases and 4 bases, there was a span of 15 bases. In germline, CDR1 is SGHTA, CDR2 FQGNSA. CDR3 length equals 15 residues. Study conclusions and caveats: TRBV28, TRBJ1-2 and TRBJ2-5 were favored in persistent disease. Newly diagnosed patients shared around 910 public clonotypes; persistent patients shared approximately 2,700.

Arm-PCR with iRepertoire HTBI primers amplified the CDR3 regions for these TCR beta libraries. In the authors' workflow: Spanning all samples, the identified segments comprised over 50 TRBV and about 15 TRBJ. TCRdb itself ran the multiplex PCR reads through MiXCR, one entry per CDR3 protein. The V and J calls reflect TCRdb's pipeline rather than the authors' work. Among roughly 470,000 distinct CDR3 sequences listed, about 20% were seen once. To note about this clonotype: What it binds is not known.

Time point: persistent/refractory GD, antithyroid drugs over 5 years with positive TRAb. From RNA extracted from PBMCs, the TCR library was made. Staff took about 10 milliliters of peripheral blood and put it into EDTA tubes. The chain couples TRBV7-2 to TRBJ1-5, with D hard to call. Sample: peripheral blood mononuclear cells (PBMCs), taken when the disease was refractory, from a patient treated with antithyroid drugs. This clonotype was sampled from a female donor with Graves disease. The CDR3 loop is CASSPGPSKNQPQHF. The CDR3 nucleotides read TGTGCCAGCAGCCCCGGCCCGTCGAAAAATCAGCCCCAGCATTTT.